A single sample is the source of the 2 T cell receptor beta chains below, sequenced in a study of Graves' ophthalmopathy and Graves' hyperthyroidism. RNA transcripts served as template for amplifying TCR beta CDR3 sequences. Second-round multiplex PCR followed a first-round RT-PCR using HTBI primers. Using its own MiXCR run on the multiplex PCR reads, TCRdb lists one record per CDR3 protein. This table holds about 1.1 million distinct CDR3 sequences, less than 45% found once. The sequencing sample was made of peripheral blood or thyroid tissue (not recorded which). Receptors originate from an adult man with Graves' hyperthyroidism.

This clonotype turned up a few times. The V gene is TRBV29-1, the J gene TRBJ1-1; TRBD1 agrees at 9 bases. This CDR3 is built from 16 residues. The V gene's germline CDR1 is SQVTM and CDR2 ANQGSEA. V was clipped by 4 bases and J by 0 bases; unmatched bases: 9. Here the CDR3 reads CSVGTGEWNLNTEAFF. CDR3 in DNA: TGCAGCGTTGGGACAGGGGAATGGAACCTGAACACTGAAGCTTTCTTT.

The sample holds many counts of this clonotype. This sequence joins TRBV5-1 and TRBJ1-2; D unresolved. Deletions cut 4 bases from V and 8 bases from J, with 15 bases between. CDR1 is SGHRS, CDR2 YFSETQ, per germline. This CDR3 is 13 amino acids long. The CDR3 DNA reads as TGCGCCAGCAGCCCGATCTCCAATGAAGGCTACACCTTC. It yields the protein CASSPISNEGYTF.